This is a list of T cell receptor beta chains from one sample in a study of PD-1 blockade in classical Hodgkin lymphoma. Assay used: immunoSEQ multiplex PCR; TCRdb lists only in-frame clones, some missing. The repertoire holds 100,000 or so clones, with roughly 89% as singletons. The sample consisted of peripheral blood mononuclear cells (PBMCs), taken before the fourth cycle of nivolumab. The receptors shown here come from a human donor with classical Hodgkin lymphoma. Both conserved end residues are part of each CDR3. D genes are given only for firm matches. Expanded clones get a size class; other rows say once, few or many, or leave the size out.

length | D | J | size | V | DNA | CDR3
13 | NA | TRBJ2-7 | NA | TRBV7-2 | TGTGCCAGCAGCCCGGCCGCAACCTACGAGCAGTACTTC | CASSPAATYEQYF
13 | NA | TRBJ2-3 | NA | TRBV7-9 | TGTGCCAGCAGCTCCACGCAGTTAGGAACGCAGTATTTT | CASSSTQLGTQYF
16 | TRBD2 | TRBJ2-7 | NA | TRBV5-8 | TGTGCCAGCAGGAACCGGGGAACGGGAGGCCCCTACGAGCAGTACTTC | CASRNRGTGGPYEQYF
13 | NA | TRBJ1-1 | few | TRBV6-1 | TGTGCCAGCAGGGGGCAGCCCAACACTGAAGCTTTCTTT | CASRGQPNTEAFF
14 | TRBD1 | TRBJ1-2 | NA | TRBV30 | TGTGCCTGGAGCCCGGGAGGGGGCAGAGACGGCTACACCTTC | CAWSPGGGRDGYTF
15 | NA | TRBJ2-2 | NA | TRBV10-2 | TGCGCCAGCAGTGATTGGGCGGAGAACACCGGGGAGCTGTTTTTT | CASSDWAENTGELFF
14 | NA | TRBJ1-5 | NA | TRBV18 | TGTGCCAGCTCACCACAAAGAGGGAATCAGCCCCAGCATTTT | CASSPQRGNQPQHF
15 | NA | TRBJ1-2 | NA | TRBV19 | TGTGCCAGTAGGAAGGGTCCGGGGCCCTCGGGTGGCTACACCTTC | CASRKGPGPSGGYTF
13 | TRBD1 | TRBJ1-2 | NA | TRBV28 | TGTGCCAGCAGTACCGACAGGGCCTATGGCTACACCTTC | CASSTDRAYGYTF
15 | NA | TRBJ1-1 | NA | TRBV28 | TGTGCCAGCAGAGTGATTGGGAAGACGAACACTGAAGCTTTCTTT | CASRVIGKTNTEAFF
16 | NA | TRBJ2-1 | NA | TRBV5-1 | TGCGCCAGCAGCTTGGCCCCTAGCCGATCTAGTAATGAGCAGTTCTTC | CASSLAPSRSSNEQFF
15 | NA | TRBJ2-3 | NA | TRBV27 | TGTGCCAGCAGTGAACTGTACGGGACCGCAGATACGCAGTATTTT | CASSELYGTADTQYF
15 | TRBD1 | TRBJ1-3 | NA | TRBV7-9 | TGTGCCAGCAGCCCCGGACAGGGTAGCAGAAACACCATATATTTT | CASSPGQGSRNTIYF
14 | NA | TRBJ1-2 | NA | TRBV2 | TGTGCCAGCAGTAGTTCTGCTGGGACGTATGGCTACACCTTC | CASSSSAGTYGYTF
11 | NA | TRBJ1-1 | NA | TRBV12-5 | TGTGCTAGTGGGACATACACTGAAGCTTTCTTT | CASGTYTEAFF
13 | NA | TRBJ2-2 | NA | TRBV5-1 | TGCGCCAGCAGCTTGGTGGTCGCCGGGGAGCTGTTTTTT | CASSLVVAGELFF
16 | TRBD1 | TRBJ1-4 | NA | TRBV4-2 | TGTGCCAGCAGCCCATCTCCTCCAGGGGGCAGAGAAAAACTGTTTTTT | CASSPSPPGGREKLFF
15 | TRBD2 | TRBJ2-7 | once | TRBV19 | TGTGCCAGTAGTATCAAGGGGCGGGAGGGGGACGAGCAGTACTTC | CASSIKGREGDEQYF
14 | NA | TRBJ1-1 | NA | TRBV4-1 | TGCGCCAGCAGCCACCCCGGGAAAGGGCCTGAAGCTTTCTTT | CASSHPGKGPEAFF
16 | TRBD2 | TRBJ2-3 | NA | TRBV27 | TGTGCCAGCAGCCGCGGGACTAGTCTTAGCACAGATACGCAGTATTTT | CASSRGTSLSTDTQYF
16 | NA | TRBJ1-2 | NA | TRBV19 | TGTGCCAGTAGTGTCAGGGGACGGACCGCTAACTATGGCTACACCTTC | CASSVRGRTANYGYTF
15 | NA | TRBJ2-7 | once | TRBV4-3 | TGCGCCAGCAGCCAAGACCCCCTAGTCACCTACGAGCAGTACTTC | CASSQDPLVTYEQYF
14 | NA | TRBJ1-1 | NA | TRBV5-8 | TGTGCCAGCAGCTTTATCGAGGTCCTCACTGAAGCTTTCTTT | CASSFIEVLTEAFF